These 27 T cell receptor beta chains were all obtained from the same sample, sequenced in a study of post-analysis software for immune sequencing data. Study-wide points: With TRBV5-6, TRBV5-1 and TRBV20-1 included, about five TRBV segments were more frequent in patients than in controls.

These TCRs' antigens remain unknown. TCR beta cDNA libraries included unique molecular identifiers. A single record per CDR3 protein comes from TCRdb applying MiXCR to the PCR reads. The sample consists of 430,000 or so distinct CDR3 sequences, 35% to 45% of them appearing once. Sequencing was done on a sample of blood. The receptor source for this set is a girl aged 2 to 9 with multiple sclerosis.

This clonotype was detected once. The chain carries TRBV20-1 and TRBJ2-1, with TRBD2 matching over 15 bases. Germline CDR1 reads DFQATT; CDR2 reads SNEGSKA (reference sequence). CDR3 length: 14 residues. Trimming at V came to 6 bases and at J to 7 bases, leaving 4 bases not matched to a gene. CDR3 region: CSAKGTSGGNEQFF. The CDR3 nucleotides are TGCAGTGCAAAAGGGACTAGCGGGGGGAATGAGCAGTTCTTC.

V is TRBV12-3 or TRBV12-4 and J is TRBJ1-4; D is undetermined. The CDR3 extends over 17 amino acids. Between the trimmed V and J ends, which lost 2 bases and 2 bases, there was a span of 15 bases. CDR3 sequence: CASSLSYKGRTNEKLFF. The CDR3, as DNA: TGTGCCAGCAGTTTATCCTACAAGGGAAGGACTAATGAAAAACTGTTTTTT.

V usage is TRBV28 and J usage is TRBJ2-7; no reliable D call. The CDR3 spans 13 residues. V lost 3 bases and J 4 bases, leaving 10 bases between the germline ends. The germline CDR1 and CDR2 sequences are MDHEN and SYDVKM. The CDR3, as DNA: TGTGCCAGCAGTTTCAGGAGACGATACGAGCAGTACTTC. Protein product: CASSFRRRYEQYF.

CDR3 nucleotide sequence: TGTGCCAGCAGCTTTGTCTATGAGCAGTTCTTC. Translated, it gives CASSFVYEQFF. This rearrangement joins TRBV11-2 to TRBJ2-1, with unresolved D. Germline lookup yields CDR1 SGHAT and CDR2 FQNNGV. The germline V and J ends were trimmed by 3 bases and 8 bases, with 5 bases remaining between them. The CDR3 runs to 11 residues. Looking up the rest from reference TRBV11-2 and TRBJ2-1 gives the full variable domain: EAGVAQSPRYKIIEKRQSVAFWCNPISGHATLYWYQQILGQGPKLLIQFQNNGVVDDSQLPKDRFSAERLKGVDSTLKIQPAKLEDSAVYLCASSFVYEQFFGPGTRLTVL.

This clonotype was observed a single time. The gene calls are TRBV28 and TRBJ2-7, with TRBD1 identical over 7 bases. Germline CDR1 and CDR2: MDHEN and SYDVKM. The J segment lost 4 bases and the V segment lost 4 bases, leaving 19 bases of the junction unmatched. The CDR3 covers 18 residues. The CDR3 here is CASSWPRIRGQQKYEQYF. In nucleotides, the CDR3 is TGTGCCAGCAGTTGGCCTAGAATTAGGGGGCAGCAAAAGTACGAGCAGTACTTC.

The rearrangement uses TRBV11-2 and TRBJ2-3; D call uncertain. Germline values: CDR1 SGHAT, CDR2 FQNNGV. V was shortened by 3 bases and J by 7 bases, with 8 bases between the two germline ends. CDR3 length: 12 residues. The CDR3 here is CASSLVPYTQYF. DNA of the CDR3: TGTGCCAGCAGCTTGGTACCCTATACGCAGTATTTT.

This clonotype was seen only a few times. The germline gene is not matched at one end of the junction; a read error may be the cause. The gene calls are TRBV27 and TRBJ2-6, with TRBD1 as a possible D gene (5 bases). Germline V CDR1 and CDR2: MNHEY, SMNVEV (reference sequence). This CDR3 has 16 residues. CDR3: CATSRTTHSGANVLTF. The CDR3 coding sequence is TGTGCCACCAGTCGGACAACCCACTCTGGGGCCAACGTCCTGACTTTC.

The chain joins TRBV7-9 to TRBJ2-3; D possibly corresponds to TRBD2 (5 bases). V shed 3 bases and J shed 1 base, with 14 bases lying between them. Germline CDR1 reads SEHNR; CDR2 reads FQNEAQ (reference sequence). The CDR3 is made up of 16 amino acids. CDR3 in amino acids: CASSLGDYPRTDTQYF. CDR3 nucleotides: TGTGCCAGCAGCTTGGGCGACTACCCCCGCACAGATACGCAGTATTTT.

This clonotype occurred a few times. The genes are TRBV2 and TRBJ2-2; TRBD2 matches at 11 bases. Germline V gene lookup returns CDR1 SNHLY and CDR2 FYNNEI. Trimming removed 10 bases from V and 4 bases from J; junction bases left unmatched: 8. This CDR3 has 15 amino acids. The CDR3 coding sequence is TGTGCCACCATGGGGGGACTAGCGGTCACCGGGGAGCTGTTTTTT. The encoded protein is CATMGGLAVTGELFF.

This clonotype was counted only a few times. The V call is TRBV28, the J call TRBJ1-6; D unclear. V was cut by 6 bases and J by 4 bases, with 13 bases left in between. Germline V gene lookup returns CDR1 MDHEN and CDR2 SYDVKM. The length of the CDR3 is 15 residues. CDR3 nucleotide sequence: TGTGCCAGCAGGTCCCTCGGACGGTATAATTCACCCCTCCACTTT. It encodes CASRSLGRYNSPLHF.

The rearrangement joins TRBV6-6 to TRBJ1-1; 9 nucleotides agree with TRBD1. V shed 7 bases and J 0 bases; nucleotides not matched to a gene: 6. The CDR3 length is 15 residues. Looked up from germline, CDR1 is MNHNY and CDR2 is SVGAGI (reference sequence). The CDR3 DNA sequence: TGTGCCAGCAAAAGGACAGGGGCGCTGAACACTGAAGCTTTCTTT. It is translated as CASKRTGALNTEAFF.

The CDR3 sequence: CASSIRTGRETQYF. The CDR3, as DNA: TGTGCCAGCAGCATACGGACAGGAAGAGAGACCCAGTACTTC. The genes are TRBV7-9 and TRBJ2-7; TRBD1 agrees at 7 bases. The J call is in doubt because the DNA end fits TRBJ2-5 better. The CDR3 is 14 residues long. Germline-derived CDR1 and CDR2 are SEHNR and FQNEAQ (reference sequence).

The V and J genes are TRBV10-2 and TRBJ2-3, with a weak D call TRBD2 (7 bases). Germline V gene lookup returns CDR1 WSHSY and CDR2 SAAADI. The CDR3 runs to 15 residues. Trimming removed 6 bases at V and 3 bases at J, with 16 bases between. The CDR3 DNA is TGCGCCAGCAGACTGGCCGGGGGGCGTACAGATACGCAGTATTTT. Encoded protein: CASRLAGGRTDTQYF.

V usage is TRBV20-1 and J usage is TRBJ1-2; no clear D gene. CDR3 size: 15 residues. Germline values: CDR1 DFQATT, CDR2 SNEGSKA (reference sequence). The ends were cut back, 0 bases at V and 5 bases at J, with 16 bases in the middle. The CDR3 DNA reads TGCAGTGCTAGAGAGATCGGAGGAGAATTTTATGGCTACACCTTC. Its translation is CSAREIGGEFYGYTF.

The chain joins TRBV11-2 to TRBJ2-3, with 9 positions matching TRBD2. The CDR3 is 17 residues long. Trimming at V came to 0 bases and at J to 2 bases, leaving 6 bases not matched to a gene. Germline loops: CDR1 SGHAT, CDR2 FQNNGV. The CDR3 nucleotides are TGTGCCAGCAGCTTAGACCGGCTAGCGGGACACACAGATACGCAGTATTTT. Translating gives CASSLDRLAGHTDTQYF.

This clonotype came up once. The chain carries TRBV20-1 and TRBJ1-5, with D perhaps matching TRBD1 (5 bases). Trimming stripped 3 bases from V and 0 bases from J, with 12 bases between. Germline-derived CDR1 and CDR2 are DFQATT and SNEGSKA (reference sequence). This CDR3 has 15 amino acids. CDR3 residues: CSASLEGTSNQPQHF. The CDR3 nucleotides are TGCAGTGCTAGTTTGGAAGGGACTAGCAATCAGCCCCAGCATTTT.

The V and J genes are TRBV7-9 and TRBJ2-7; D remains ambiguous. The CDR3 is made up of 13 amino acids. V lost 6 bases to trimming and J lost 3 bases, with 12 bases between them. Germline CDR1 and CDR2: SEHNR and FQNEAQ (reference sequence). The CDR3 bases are TGTGCCAGCAGTGCCTTATTAGGCTACGAGCAGTACTTC. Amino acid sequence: CASSALLGYEQYF.

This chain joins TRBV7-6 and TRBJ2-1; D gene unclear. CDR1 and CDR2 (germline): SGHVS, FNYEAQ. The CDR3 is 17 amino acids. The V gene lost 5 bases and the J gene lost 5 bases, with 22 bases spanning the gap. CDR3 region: CASSPRTGGISNNEQFF. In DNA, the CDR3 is TGTGCCAGCAGCCCGCGGACCGGTGGGATTAGTAACAATGAGCAGTTCTTC.

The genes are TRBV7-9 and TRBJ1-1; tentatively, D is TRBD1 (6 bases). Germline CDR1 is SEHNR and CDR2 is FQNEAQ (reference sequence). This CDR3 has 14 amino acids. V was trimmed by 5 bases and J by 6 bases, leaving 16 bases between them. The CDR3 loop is CASSLNLQGAEAFF. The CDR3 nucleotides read TGTGCCAGCAGCCTAAATTTACAGGGAGCTGAAGCTTTCTTT.

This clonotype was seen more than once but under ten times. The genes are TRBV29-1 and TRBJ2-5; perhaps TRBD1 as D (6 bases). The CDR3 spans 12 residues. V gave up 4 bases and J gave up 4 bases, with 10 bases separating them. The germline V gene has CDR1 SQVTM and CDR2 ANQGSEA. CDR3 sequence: CSVGVGGETQYF. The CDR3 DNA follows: TGCAGCGTTGGTGTAGGGGGAGAGACCCAGTACTTC. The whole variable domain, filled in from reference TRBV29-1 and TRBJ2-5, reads SAVISQKPSRDICQRGTSLTIQCQVDSQVTMMFWYRQQPGQSLTLIATANQGSEATYESGFVIDKFPISRPNLTFSTLTVSNMSPEDSSIYLCSVGVGGETQYFGPGTRLLVL.

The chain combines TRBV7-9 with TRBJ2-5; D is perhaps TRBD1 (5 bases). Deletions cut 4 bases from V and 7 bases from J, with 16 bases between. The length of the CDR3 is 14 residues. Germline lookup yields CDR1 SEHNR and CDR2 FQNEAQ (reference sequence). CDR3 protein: CASSSGQSIGTQYF. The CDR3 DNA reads TGTGCCAGCAGCTCCGGACAATCCATAGGGACCCAGTACTTC.

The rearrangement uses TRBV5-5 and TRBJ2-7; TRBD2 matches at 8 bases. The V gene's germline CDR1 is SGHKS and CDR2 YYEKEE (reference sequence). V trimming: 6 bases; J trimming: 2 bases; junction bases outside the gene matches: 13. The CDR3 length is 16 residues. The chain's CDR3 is CASTSGGAGVTYEQYF. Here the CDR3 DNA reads TGTGCCAGCACCTCGGGGGGAGCGGGAGTAACCTACGAGCAGTACTTC.

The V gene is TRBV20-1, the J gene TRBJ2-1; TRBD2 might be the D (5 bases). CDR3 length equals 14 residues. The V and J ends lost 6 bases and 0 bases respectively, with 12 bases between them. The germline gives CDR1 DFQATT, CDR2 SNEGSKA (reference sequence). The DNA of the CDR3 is TGCAGTGCCAGGACTTTCAGCTCCTACAATGAGCAGTTCTTC. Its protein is CSARTFSSYNEQFF.

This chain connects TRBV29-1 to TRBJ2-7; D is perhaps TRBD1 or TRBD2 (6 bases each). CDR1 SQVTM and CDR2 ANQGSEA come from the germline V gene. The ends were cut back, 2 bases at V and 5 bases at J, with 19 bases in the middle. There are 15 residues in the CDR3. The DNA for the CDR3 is TGCAGCGTTGAATTGCCGATCGGGGGCGGGGACGAGCAGTACTTC. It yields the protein CSVELPIGGGDEQYF.

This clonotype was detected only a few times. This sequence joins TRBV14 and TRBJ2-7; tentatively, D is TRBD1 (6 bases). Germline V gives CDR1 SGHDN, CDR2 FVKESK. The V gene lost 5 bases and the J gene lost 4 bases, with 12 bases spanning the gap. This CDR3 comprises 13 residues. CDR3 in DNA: TGTGCCAGCAGCTCACAGGGCCATTACGAGCAGTACTTC. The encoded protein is CASSSQGHYEQYF.

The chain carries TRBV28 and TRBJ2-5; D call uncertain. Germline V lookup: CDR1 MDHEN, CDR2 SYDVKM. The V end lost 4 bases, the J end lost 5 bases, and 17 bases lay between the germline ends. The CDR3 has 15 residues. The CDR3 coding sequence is TGTGCCAGCAGTTCCCGTAAAGGGTGGACGGAGACCCAGTACTTC. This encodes CASSSRKGWTETQYF.

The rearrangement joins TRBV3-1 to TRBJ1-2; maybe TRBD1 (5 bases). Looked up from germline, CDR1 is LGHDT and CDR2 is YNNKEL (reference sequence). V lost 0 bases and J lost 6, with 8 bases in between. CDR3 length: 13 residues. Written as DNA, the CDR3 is TGTGCCAGCAGCCAAGAGGGAGGGGATGGCTACACCTTC. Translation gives CASSQEGGDGYTF.